Each of the 27 T cell receptor beta chains below was sequenced from the same sample in a study of cytomegalovirus exposure and HLA in healthy donors. The PCR was carried out with 60 Vbeta primers and 13 Jbeta primers. Using immunoSEQ multiplex PCR, the repertoire was profiled, and TCRdb retains in-frame clones only, with some absent. The sample yields about 160,000 clones, roughly 85% seen once. The sequenced sample was PBMCs. The origin of the receptors is a woman aged 50 to 60 in good health and CMV-seropositive.

The chain links TRBV4-3 to TRBJ2-1; the match to TRBD2 covers 7 bases. Per the germline V gene, CDR1 is LGHNA and CDR2 is YSLEER. This CDR3 contains 15 residues. The ends lost 1 base at V and 2 bases at J; junction bases unmatched: 2. The CDR3 here is CASSQGEGPYNEQFF. DNA for the CDR3: TGCGCCAGCAGCCAAGGGGAGGGCCCCTACAATGAGCAGTTCTTC.

This clone was detected many times. This chain connects TRBV6-6 to TRBJ2-7; D might be TRBD1 (5 bases). The germline V and J ends were trimmed by 7 bases and 0 bases, with 13 bases remaining between them. Germline loops: CDR1 MNHNY, CDR2 SVGAGI (reference sequence). The CDR3 contains 14 residues. CDR3 amino acids: CASKYTGISYEQYF. The CDR3 region has the DNA TGTGCCAGCAAGTACACAGGAATCTCCTACGAGCAGTACTTC.

The chain uses TRBV2 and TRBJ2-2, with 11 bases that match TRBD1. The V segment lost 2 bases and the J segment 7 bases; nucleotides outside the gene matches: 9. CDR1 and CDR2 from the germline V gene are SNHLY and FYNNEI. The CDR3 is 17 residues long. The CDR3, as DNA: TGTGCCAGCAGTGAAATAGGAGGACAGGGGGCTTTCGGGGAGCTGTTTTTT. It translates to CASSEIGGQGAFGELFF. Full variable domain (outside the CDR3, taken from reference TRBV2 and TRBJ2-2): EPEVTQTPSHQVTQMGQEVILRCVPISNHLYFYWYRQILGQKVEFLVSFYNNEISEKSEIFDDQFSVERPDGSNFTLKIRSTKLEDSAMYFCASSEIGGQGAFGELFFGEGSRLTVL.

This clone occurred a few times. The chain has TRBV19 and TRBJ2-2; the D gene is possibly TRBD1 (5 bases). V lost 3 bases and J 3 bases, leaving 8 bases between the germline ends. The CDR3 extends over 14 amino acids. Per germline, CDR1 LNHDA and CDR2 SQIVND (reference sequence). The CDR3 DNA reads as TGTGCCAGTAGTATTGGACACGACACCGGGGAGCTGTTTTTT. Residues: CASSIGHDTGELFF.

The chain carries TRBV5-8 and TRBJ2-1; D uncertain. Germline V gene sequence: CDR1 SGHTS, CDR2 YDEGEE. The CDR3 loop spans 14 amino acids. Trimming removed 1 base from V and 8 bases from J, with 13 bases in between. The CDR3 coding sequence is TGTGCCAGCAGCTTGCCGGTAATAGCCTATGAGCAGTTCTTC. Protein product: CASSLPVIAYEQFF.

The chain uses TRBV7-9 and TRBJ2-1, with 9 bases aligning to TRBD2. The CDR3 contains 16 residues. Germline V CDR1 and CDR2: SEHNR, FQNEAQ (reference sequence). V was clipped by 5 bases and J by 1 base; unmatched bases: 6. The CDR3 loop reads CASSPQTSGSYNEQFF. The CDR3 DNA follows: TGTGCCAGCAGCCCTCAGACTAGCGGTTCCTACAATGAGCAGTTCTTC. Looking up the rest from reference TRBV7-9 and TRBJ2-1 gives the full variable domain: DTGVSQNPRHKITKRGQNVTFRCDPISEHNRLYWYRQTLGQGPEFLTYFQNEAQLEKSRLLSDRFSAERPKGSFSTLEIQRTEQGDSAMYLCASSPQTSGSYNEQFFGPGTRLTVL.

V is TRBV19 and J is TRBJ2-4, with 9 bases matching TRBD1. CDR1 and CDR2 (germline): LNHDA, SQIVND (reference sequence). CDR3 size: 14 residues. V trimming: 4 bases; J trimming: 4 bases; junction bases outside the gene matches: 2. In DNA form, the CDR3 reads TGTGCCAGTAGTACCGACAGGGGGAAAAACATTCAGTACTTC. Translating it yields CASSTDRGKNIQYF.

The chain combines TRBV7-8 with TRBJ2-1; 9 bases are a match to TRBD2. Germline loops: CDR1 SGHVS, CDR2 FQNEAQ. Losses at the gene ends were 5 bases for V and 3 bases for J; bases not matched to a gene: 8. The CDR3 runs 16 residues. The CDR3 nucleotides read TGTGCCAGCAGCCCCAGGGGCGGGGGGGACTACAATGAGCAGTTCTTC. Protein sequence: CASSPRGGGDYNEQFF.

The V call is TRBV5-1, the J call TRBJ2-5; 7 bases align to TRBD2. The CDR3 loop spans 14 amino acids. Germline V gene data show CDR1 as SGHRS and CDR2 as YFSETQ. The V and J ends lost 3 bases and 0 bases, in that order; junction bases with no gene match: 2. CDR3 residues: CASSSGGDQETQYF. CDR3 in DNA: TGCGCCAGCAGCTCTGGGGGGGACCAAGAGACCCAGTACTTC.

This clone was found a few times. The chain is built from TRBV30 and TRBJ2-1, with TRBD1 matching over 8 bases. Per germline, CDR1 GTSNPN and CDR2 SVGIG (reference sequence). The CDR3 runs 17 residues. V lost 4 bases and J lost 0; bases outside the gene matches: 11. CDR3 region: CAWTGSGGTRSYNEQFF. The CDR3 DNA sequence: TGTGCCTGGACCGGGTCAGGGGGCACCCGCTCCTACAATGAGCAGTTCTTC.

This clone was counted between two and nine times. The genes are TRBV2 and TRBJ1-5, with D possibly TRBD1 on 5 matching bases. The CDR3 has 15 residues. CDR1 SNHLY and CDR2 FYNNEI come from the germline V gene. The germline V and J ends were trimmed by 6 bases and 0 bases, with 12 bases remaining between them. CDR3 sequence: CASSLVRDSNQPQHF. In nucleotides, the CDR3 is TGTGCCAGCAGCCTCGTCAGGGATAGCAATCAGCCCCAGCATTTT.

This chain uses TRBV18 with TRBJ1-2; no firm D call. The CDR3 contains 15 residues. CDR1 and CDR2 (germline): KGHSH, LQKENI. Trimming removed 2 bases at V and 3 bases at J, with 13 bases between. The chain's CDR3 is CASSPITALDYGYTF. Here the CDR3 DNA reads TGTGCCAGCTCACCAATCACGGCCCTAGACTATGGCTACACCTTC. Combining the CDR3 with reference TRBV18 and TRBJ1-2 gives the whole variable domain NAGVMQNPRHLVRRRGQEARLRCSPMKGHSHVYWYRQLPEEGLKFMVYLQKENIIDESGMPKERFSAEFPKEGPSILRIQQVVRGDSAAYFCASSPITALDYGYTFGSGTRLTVV.

A note on this clone: Relative to the germline gene, one junction end is altered; a read error may explain this. The chain uses TRBV29-1 and TRBJ2-3; D not resolved. The CDR3 length is 12 residues. The germline V gene encodes CDR1 SQVTM and CDR2 ANQGSEA. The CDR3 region is CSVLKRTDTQYF. DNA for the CDR3: TGCAGCGTTCTAAAACGCACGGATACGCAGTATTTT.

This chain uses TRBV6-4 with TRBJ1-6; 8 bases are a match to TRBD1. This CDR3 spans 16 amino acids. Trimming took 5 bases from V and 5 from J; bases not matched to a gene: 8. Germline V gene sequence: CDR1 MRHNA, CDR2 SNTAGT. The CDR3 here is CASSPIHRGDNSPLHF. The CDR3 nucleotides read TGTGCCAGCAGTCCAATCCACAGGGGGGATAATTCACCCCTCCACTTT.

The chain is built from TRBV4-3 and TRBJ1-2; 7 nucleotides match TRBD1. This CDR3 is built from 13 residues. V lost 4 bases, J lost 7 bases, and 6 bases stayed unmatched. Germline CDR1 reads LGHNA; CDR2 reads YSLEER. The CDR3 DNA sequence: TGCGCCAGCAGCCCGAAACAGGGGATTGGCTACACCTTC. Residues: CASSPKQGIGYTF.

Comment on this clone: The junction departs from germline at one end; a sequencing error may be responsible. The chain recombines TRBV28 with TRBJ1-2; 9 bases fit TRBD1. Germline V gene lookup returns CDR1 MDHEN and CDR2 SYDVKM. The CDR3 is 11 amino acids. For the CDR3, the DNA is TGTGCCAGCAGTCCAGACCGGGACAGGGAATTC. Protein: CASSPDRDREF.

The chain uses TRBV19 and TRBJ1-5; possibly TRBD1 for D (5 bases). With 6 bases removed from V and 0 bases from J, the gap between germline ends came to 12 bases. The CDR3 loop spans 15 amino acids. The germline V gene encodes CDR1 LNHDA and CDR2 SQIVND (reference sequence). Written as DNA, the CDR3 is TGTGCCAGTAGGACCGGGGGTTATAGCAATCAGCCCCAGCATTTT. This codes for CASRTGGYSNQPQHF.

The rearrangement links TRBV6-4 to TRBJ2-3; 14 bases align to TRBD2. V shed 4 bases, J shed 14 bases, and the junction held 11 bases outside the gene matches. Per germline, CDR1 MRHNA and CDR2 SNTAGT. This CDR3 contains 15 residues. This CDR3 reads CASSATPTSGGALYF. As DNA, the CDR3 is TGTGCCAGCAGTGCCACCCCGACTAGCGGGGGGGCCTTGTATTTT.

The V gene is TRBV29-1, the J gene TRBJ2-2; TRBD1 matches 9 bases. CDR3 size: 16 residues. Germline V gene data show CDR1 as SQVTM and CDR2 as ANQGSEA. V dropped 0 bases and J dropped 7; count of bases not matched to a gene: 9. This CDR3 is CSVEDTGGWAGGELFF. CDR3 coding DNA: TGCAGCGTTGAAGATACAGGGGGCTGGGCGGGCGGGGAGCTGTTTTTT.

In its sample, this clone was seen once. V gene TRBV5-4 combines with J gene TRBJ1-1, with D unresolved. The CDR3 is 13 residues long. Germline V CDR1 and CDR2: SGHNT, YYREEE (reference sequence). Trimming took 2 bases from V and 1 from J, leaving 6 bases between them. The CDR3 here is CASSFIGNTEAFF. The CDR3 DNA is TGTGCCAGCAGCTTTATCGGGAACACTGAAGCTTTCTTT.

V and J are TRBV6-1 and TRBJ1-1; D remains unclear. The CDR3 contains 15 residues. Germline V lookup: CDR1 MNHNS, CDR2 SASEGT. Deletions cut 2 bases from V and 1 base from J, with 11 bases between. In DNA, the CDR3 is TGTGCCAGCAGTGAACGAGAACAGACGAACACTGAAGCTTTCTTT. Translated: CASSEREQTNTEAFF.

Written as DNA, the CDR3 is TGCAGCGTAAGGACTCAAAACACTGAAGCTTTCTTT. Residues: CSVRTQNTEAFF. The V gene is TRBV29-1, the J gene TRBJ1-1; D is ambiguous. Germline CDR1 SQVTM, CDR2 ANQGSEA. The CDR3 has 12 amino acids. V was trimmed by 6 bases and J by 2 bases, leaving 10 bases between them.

The J gene is TRBJ1-3, the V gene TRBV5-1, with D tentatively TRBD1 (6 bases). V was clipped by 9 bases and J by 3 bases, with 16 bases between them. The CDR3 is 14 amino acids. CDR1 SGHRS and CDR2 YFSETQ come from the germline V gene. Here the CDR3 DNA reads TGCGCCAATGGGGGGGGGCGTAGTGGAAACACCATATATTTT. Its protein product is CANGGGRSGNTIYF.

This clone was detected once. The V gene is TRBV4-1, the J gene TRBJ2-3; 7 nucleotides match TRBD2. Germline V gives CDR1 MGHRA, CDR2 YSYEKL. This CDR3 is built from 15 residues. The V gene end was trimmed by 0 bases and the J gene end by 4 bases; junction bases not matched to a gene: 4. CDR3 bases: TGCGCCAGCAGCCAAGAGCGGGGGAGGGCAGATACGCAGTATTTT. Its protein is CASSQERGRADTQYF.

The rearrangement links TRBV4-3 to TRBJ2-3; 10 bases agree with TRBD2. Germline V CDR1 and CDR2: LGHNA, YSLEER. V lost 1 base, J lost 5 bases, and 12 bases stayed unmatched. The CDR3 has 18 residues. CDR3 sequence: CASSQGGWASGGRDTQYF. CDR3 bases: TGCGCCAGCAGCCAAGGGGGTTGGGCTAGCGGGGGCCGAGATACGCAGTATTTT.

The rearrangement links TRBV28 to TRBJ2-1; TRBD1 matches at 7 bases. This CDR3 comprises 16 residues. Germline V CDR1 and CDR2: MDHEN, SYDVKM. The V gene end was trimmed by 6 bases and the J gene end by 0 bases; junction bases not matched to a gene: 8. CDR3 DNA sequence: TGTGCCAGCAGGCTCTCGACAGGGCCCTCCTACAATGAGCAGTTCTTC. This encodes CASRLSTGPSYNEQFF.

The chain combines TRBV4-1 with TRBJ1-5, with D tentatively TRBD1 (6 bases). Trimming removed 4 bases at V and 5 bases at J, with 15 bases between. Germline V gives CDR1 MGHRA, CDR2 YSYEKL. The CDR3 runs to 15 residues. The CDR3 DNA follows: TGCGCCAGCAGCCCCACGTCCAGGGGCGATCAGCCCCAGCATTTT. Protein sequence: CASSPTSRGDQPQHF.